This entry is about one T cell receptor (beta chain). The data are from a study of blood T cell repertoires in COVID-19. The authors' processing: Amplifying reference gene primers gave estimates of nucleated cell counts. Measured with immunoSEQ multiplex PCR; TCRdb has only the in-frame clones, and not every one. That table supplies the V and J calls and clone size; D and trimming were determined from the DNA. The sample has 150,000 or so clones, around 92% seen once; the top ten hold roughly 4.8%. The CDR3 length is 16 residues. The V and J ends lost 0 bases and 2 bases, in that order; junction bases with no gene match: 5. CDR1 and CDR2 (germline): SGHRS, YFSETQ.

The source is a man aged 25 to 40 with COVID-19, enrolled during active disease. What was sequenced was peripheral blood. This sequence joins TRBV5-1 and TRBJ2-3, with 8 bases fitting TRBD1. The CDR3 sequence is CASSLEGTGTTDTQYF. The CDR3 coding sequence is TGCGCCAGCAGCTTGGAAGGGACAGGAACCACAGATACGCAGTATTTT.